This T cell receptor (beta chain) was captured by sequencing in a study of identifying expanded T cells in peripheral blood. Losses at the gene ends were 10 bases for V and 0 bases for J; bases not matched to a gene: 7. The CDR3 covers 14 residues. Germline CDR1 LNHDA, CDR2 SQIVND (reference sequence). Study-level points and caveats: Across healthy donors, higher total template counts meant significantly greater roughly 2-week count variance. Roughly 1.1 clones differed between technical replicates, versus approximately 17 and 20 over time.

During the collection period, no donor immune events like infections were recorded. TCRdb's copy holds only in-frame clones and misses some; the assay was immunoSEQ multiplex PCR. The repertoire holds 75,000 to 95,000 clones, with around 90% as singletons. A word on this clone: Its cognate antigen is unknown.

Sequenced sample: blood. The TCR originated in a person aged 18-70 years in good health. The chain carries TRBV19 and TRBJ2-3; TRBD2 aligns across 7 bases. CDR3 region: CATSRGGSTDTQYF. The CDR3 bases are TGTGCCACCTCTCGCGGGGGAAGCACAGATACGCAGTATTTT. The variable domain in full, with the rest retrieved from reference TRBV19 and TRBJ2-3, is DGGITQSPKYLFRKEGQNVTLSCEQNLNHDAMYWYRQDPGQGLRLIYYSQIVNDFQKGDIAEGYSVSREKKESFPLTVTSAQKNPTAFYLCATSRGGSTDTQYFGPGTRLTVL.